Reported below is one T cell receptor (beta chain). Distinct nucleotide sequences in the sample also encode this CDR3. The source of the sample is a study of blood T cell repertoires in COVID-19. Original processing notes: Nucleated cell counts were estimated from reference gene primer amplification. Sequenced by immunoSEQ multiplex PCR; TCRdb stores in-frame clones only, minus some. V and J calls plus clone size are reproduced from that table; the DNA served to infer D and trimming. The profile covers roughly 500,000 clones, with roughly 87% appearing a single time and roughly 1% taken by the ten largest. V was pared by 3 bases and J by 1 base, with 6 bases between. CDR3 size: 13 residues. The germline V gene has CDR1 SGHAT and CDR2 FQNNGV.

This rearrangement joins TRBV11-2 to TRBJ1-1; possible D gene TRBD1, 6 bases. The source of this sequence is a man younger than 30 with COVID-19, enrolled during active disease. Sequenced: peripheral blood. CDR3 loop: CASSLDRNTEAFF. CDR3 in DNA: TGTGCCAGCAGCTTGGACAGGAACACTGAAGCTTTCTTT.